This T cell receptor beta chain was captured by sequencing in a study of brain metastases from non-small cell lung cancer. Sequencing was performed with immunoSEQ multiplex PCR; in TCRdb, only in-frame clones are kept and a portion is missing. Here the sample spans some 4,300 clones, almost 85% being singletons. The V gene lost 6 bases and the J gene lost 10 bases, with 10 bases spanning the gap. CDR1 is DFQATT and CDR2 is SNEGSKA in the germline V gene (reference sequence). There are 10 residues in the CDR3. This sequence was found in a donor older than 35 with non-small cell lung cancer. The sample comprised primary lung tumor tissue. V gene TRBV20-1 combines with J gene TRBJ2-1; D is undetermined. Here the CDR3 reads CSAGVGEQFF. The CDR3 DNA is TGCAGTGCCGGAGTCGGGGAGCAGTTCTTC.